These 11 T cell receptor beta chains originate from one sample sequenced in a study of T cell responses to AZD1222 COVID-19 vaccine. The repertoire was sequenced with immunoSEQ multiplex PCR; TCRdb's copy has only in-frame clones and lacks some. The repertoire consists of 150,000 or so clones, with 92% occurring once and the leading ten covering approximately 5.4%. Sequencing was performed on peripheral blood, taken on day 0 of AZD1222 vaccination. The receptor source for this set is an adult in good health.

This chain links TRBV4-1 with TRBJ1-1; the match to TRBD1 covers 10 bases. The CDR3 loop spans 17 amino acids. Germline loops: CDR1 MGHRA, CDR2 YSYEKL. With 1 base clipped from V and 3 bases from J, the junction kept 8 bases outside the gene matches. DNA for the CDR3: TGCGCCAGCAGCCAAGTATTGACAGGGGGCTTGCACACTGAAGCTTTCTTT. Its translation is CASSQVLTGGLHTEAFF.

This rearrangement joins TRBV5-4 to TRBJ2-5; D ambiguous. This CDR3 has 15 amino acids. V lost 4 bases to trimming and J lost 1 base, with 14 bases between them. From germline, CDR1 is SGHNT and CDR2 YYREEE (reference sequence). Written as DNA, the CDR3 is TGTGCCAGCAGCCCTAACCCTACTGGCCAAGAGACCCAGTACTTC. Its translation is CASSPNPTGQETQYF.

V gene TRBV29-1 combines with J gene TRBJ2-7, with TRBD1 matching 7 bases. The trim removed 8 bases at V and 4 bases at J, leaving 14 bases unmatched. Germline lookup yields CDR1 SQVTM and CDR2 ANQGSEA. The CDR3 extends over 14 amino acids. The CDR3 coding sequence is TGCAGCCCCGACCCCGGGACAGCATCTTACGAGCAGTACTTC. Amino acid sequence: CSPDPGTASYEQYF.

The chain has TRBV14 and TRBJ2-3; 11 bases fit TRBD2. This CDR3 is 20 amino acids long. Germline assignment: CDR1 SGHDN and CDR2 FVKESK. J was trimmed by 0 bases and V by 4 bases; bases with no gene match: 15. CDR3 protein: CASSPLQGVAGGRSTDTQYF. CDR3 coding DNA: TGTGCCAGCAGCCCCCTCCAAGGGGTAGCGGGGGGGCGGAGCACAGATACGCAGTATTTT. Combining the CDR3 with reference TRBV14 and TRBJ2-3 gives the whole variable domain EAGVTQFPSHSVIEKGQTVTLRCDPISGHDNLYWYRRVMGKEIKFLLHFVKESKQDESGMPNNRFLAERTGGTYSTLKVQPAELEDSGVYFCASSPLQGVAGGRSTDTQYFGPGTRLTVL.

The chain has TRBV18 and TRBJ1-6; D gene unclear. Germline V gene lookup returns CDR1 KGHSH and CDR2 LQKENI. V lost 1 base, J lost 10 bases, and 5 bases lay in between. The CDR3 has 12 amino acids. CDR3 nucleotides: TGTGCCAGCTCACCACGGGAGTCACCCCTCCACTTT. Translated, it gives CASSPRESPLHF.

This rearrangement joins TRBV3-1 (or the pseudogene TRBV3-2) to TRBJ2-5; 13 nucleotides agree with TRBD2. Germline V lookup: CDR1 LGHDT, CDR2 YNNKEL (reference sequence). Germline trimming cut 6 bases from V and 4 bases from J; bases unmatched to any gene: 8. The CDR3 covers 16 residues. The CDR3 DNA is TGTGCCAGCAGTCCCTGGACTAGCGGGAGTCTAGAGACCCAGTACTTC. It specifies CASSPWTSGSLETQYF.

As for this clone: One junction end does not reproduce the germline sequence, and a read error may be involved. The rearrangement links TRBV4-1 to TRBJ1-6, with a weak D call TRBD1 (6 bases). Germline V gene data show CDR1 as MGHRA and CDR2 as YSYEKL. The CDR3 covers 15 residues. Here the CDR3 reads CATSRQDLNNSPLHF. The CDR3, as DNA: TGCGCCACCAGCCGACAGGACCTGAATAATTCACCCCTCCACTTT.

This rearrangement joins TRBV7-9 to TRBJ1-4; 8 bases map to TRBD1. With 6 bases clipped from V and 7 bases from J, the junction kept 10 bases outside the gene matches. The length of the CDR3 is 15 residues. Germline CDR1 SEHNR, CDR2 FQNEAQ (reference sequence). The CDR3 coding sequence is TGTGCCAGCAGTCTCGGACAGGGAAGAATTGAAAAACTGTTTTTT. Protein product: CASSLGQGRIEKLFF.

This clone showed up just a few times. This chain uses TRBV15 with TRBJ1-5, with unresolved D. The CDR3 extends over 14 amino acids. From germline, CDR1 is LNHNV and CDR2 YYDKDF (reference sequence). V was clipped by 0 bases and J by 9 bases, with 12 bases between them. CDR3 DNA: TGTGCCACCAGCAGAGAGAAGGACCGGTGGCCCCAGCATTTT. Protein product: CATSREKDRWPQHF.

This CDR3 reads CASSFQDRETQYF. The DNA for the CDR3 is TGTGCCAGCAGTTTTCAGGACCGGGAGACCCAGTACTTC. This chain connects TRBV27 to TRBJ2-5; D uncertain. This CDR3 contains 13 residues. Trimming left V 3 bases short and J 5 bases short, with 10 bases between. Per germline, CDR1 MNHEY and CDR2 SMNVEV (reference sequence).

The chain uses TRBV27 and TRBJ1-5; D remains unclear. The germline V gene has CDR1 MNHEY and CDR2 SMNVEV (reference sequence). The CDR3 runs 13 residues. Deletions cut 0 bases from V and 2 bases from J, with 2 bases between. The CDR3 spells CASSLSRNQPQHF. The CDR3, as DNA: TGTGCCAGCAGTTTATCCCGCAATCAGCCCCAGCATTTT.